What follows are 7 T cell receptor beta chains derived from one specimen sequenced in a study of blood T cell repertoires in COVID-19. Using immunoSEQ multiplex PCR, the repertoire was profiled, and TCRdb retains in-frame clones only, with some absent. The table lists 390,000 or so clones, roughly 89% of them singletons. Sequencing input: peripheral blood. These TCRs come from a man in his late teens or twenties with active or convalescent COVID-19.

In DNA form, the CDR3 reads TGTGCCAGTAGTATCTCCGGGACAGATCGGTACGAGCAGTACTTC. It specifies CASSISGTDRYEQYF. The rearrangement uses TRBV19 and TRBJ2-7, with 7 bases aligning to TRBD1. This CDR3 contains 15 residues. V shed 3 bases, J shed 4 bases, and the junction held 9 bases outside the gene matches. Germline V gives CDR1 LNHDA, CDR2 SQIVND (reference sequence).

This clone has just one count. The chain uses TRBV24-1 and TRBJ2-3, with D perhaps matching TRBD2 (6 bases). This CDR3 is built from 15 residues. With 4 bases removed from V and 3 bases from J, the gap between germline ends came to 13 bases. Germline CDR1 is KGHDR and CDR2 is SFDVKD. DNA of the CDR3: TGTGCCACCAGTGAGCGGGACCGGCGGACAGATACGCAGTATTTT. It encodes CATSERDRRTDTQYF.

The chain has TRBV11-2 and TRBJ1-4; TRBD1 matches at 7 bases. The CDR3 sequence is 15 residues long. With V trimmed by 5 bases and J by 3 bases, 6 bases remained unmatched. Per germline, CDR1 SGHAT and CDR2 FQNNGV. The chain's CDR3 is CASSLTGVANEKLFF. DNA for the CDR3: TGTGCCAGCAGCCTTACAGGGGTTGCTAATGAAAAACTGTTTTTT. The complete variable domain, with remaining parts taken from reference TRBV11-2 and TRBJ1-4, reads EAGVAQSPRYKIIEKRQSVAFWCNPISGHATLYWYQQILGQGPKLLIQFQNNGVVDDSQLPKDRFSAERLKGVDSTLKIQPAKLEDSAVYLCASSLTGVANEKLFFGSGTQLSVL.

This clone was seen more than once but under ten times. One end of the junction fails to match germline, which may point to a read error. The V call is TRBV13, the J call TRBJ2-6, with D possibly being TRBD1 (5 bases). Germline V gene data show CDR1 as PRHDT and CDR2 as FYEKMQ (reference sequence). The CDR3 runs 14 residues. The CDR3 DNA sequence: TGTGCCAGCAGCGTCAGCTCTGGGGCCAACGTGCTGACTTTC. Translation: CASSVSSGANVLTF. Drawing the rest from reference TRBV13 and TRBJ2-6, the complete variable domain is AAGVIQSPRHLIKEKRETATLKCYPIPRHDTVYWYQQGPGQDPQFLISFYEKMQSDKGSIPDRFSAQQFSDYHSELNMSSLELGDSALYFCASSVSSGANVLTFGAGSRLTVL.

The rearrangement uses TRBV12-3 or TRBV12-4 and TRBJ1-3, with D maybe TRBD1 (6 bases). The CDR3 extends over 12 amino acids. V lost 6 bases and J 8 bases, leaving 11 bases between the germline ends. The CDR3 sequence is CASRQQGYTIYF. The CDR3, as DNA: TGTGCCAGCAGACAGCAGGGGTACACCATATATTTT.

The chain combines TRBV6-5 with TRBJ1-3; 9 nucleotides line up with TRBD1. Unmatched junction bases numbered 4, after V lost 6 bases and J lost 1 base. The CDR3 extends over 15 amino acids. The germline V gene encodes CDR1 MNHEY and CDR2 SVGAGI. The CDR3 region has the DNA TGTGCCAGCAGAAAGACAGGGGGGTCTGGAAACACCATATATTTT. Protein sequence: CASRKTGGSGNTIYF.

The rearrangement links TRBV12-3 or TRBV12-4 to TRBJ1-1; no clear D gene. CDR3 size: 13 residues. V was pared by 3 bases and J by 0 bases, with 5 bases between. The CDR3 region has the DNA TGTGCCAGCAGTTTGTATGTGAACACTGAAGCTTTCTTT. Translating gives CASSLYVNTEAFF.